This T cell receptor (beta chain) came from a study of T and B cells in COVID-19 patients. Looking at the study overall: Active-infection patients were older, median 67 years, than recovered patients, median approximately 35 years. Study conclusions and caveats: Of about 2,300 TCR clusters found only in the recovered cohort, a few dozen had low generation probability. Patients with COVID-19 reportedly showed strongly skewed T cell receptor beta variable and joining gene usage.

Multiplex PCR with BIOMED2 TRB-A/B primer pools amplified TRB rearrangements. TCRdb redid the calling of the multiplex PCR reads with MiXCR, one entry per CDR3 protein. The sample carries around 10,000 distinct CDR3 sequences, 30% to 45% recorded once. This clonotype was counted between two and nine times. Its cognate antigen is unknown. The CDR3 consists of 15 residues. V lost 7 bases to trimming and J lost 7 bases; unmatched junction nucleotides: 10. The V gene's germline CDR1 is MNHNY and CDR2 SVGAGI (reference sequence). From blood, roughly 250-500 ng of genomic DNA served as TRB template. This clonotype originated in a human donor with active COVID-19. What was sequenced was blood. The chain combines TRBV6-6 with TRBJ1-4, with 9 bases fitting TRBD1. CDR3: CASNKPGQGSEKLFF. CDR3 bases: TGTGCCAGCAATAAACCGGGACAGGGAAGTGAAAAACTGTTTTTT.